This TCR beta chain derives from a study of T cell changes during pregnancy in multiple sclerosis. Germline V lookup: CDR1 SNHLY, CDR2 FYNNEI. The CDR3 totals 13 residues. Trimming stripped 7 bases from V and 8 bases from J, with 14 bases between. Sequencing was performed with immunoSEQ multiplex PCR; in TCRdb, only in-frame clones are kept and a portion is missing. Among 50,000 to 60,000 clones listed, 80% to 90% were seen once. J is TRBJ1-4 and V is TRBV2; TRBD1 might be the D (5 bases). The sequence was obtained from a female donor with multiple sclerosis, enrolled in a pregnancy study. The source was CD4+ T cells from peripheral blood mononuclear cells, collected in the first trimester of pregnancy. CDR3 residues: CASTARGGEKLFF. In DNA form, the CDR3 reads TGTGCCAGCACGGCAAGGGGAGGCGAAAAACTGTTTTTT.